This T cell receptor (beta chain) was sequenced in a study of blood T cell repertoires in COVID-19. Across the whole study: In each case, the material was cDNA or gDNA derived from T cells, B-cell-depleted T cells, or PBMCs.

Germline CDR1 reads SGDLS; CDR2 reads YYNGEE. This CDR3 spans 14 amino acids. The J segment lost 3 bases and the V segment lost 0 bases, leaving 1 base of the junction unmatched. TCRdb's copy holds only in-frame clones and misses some; the assay was immunoSEQ multiplex PCR. The data show around 170,000 clones, roughly 85% seen once. This chain uses TRBV9 with TRBJ1-1; 8 bases line up with TRBD1. This receptor was taken from a man aged 45-65 years with active or convalescent COVID-19. The sequenced sample consisted of peripheral blood. DNA for the CDR3: TGTGCCAGCAGCGTAGCGACAGGGGACACTGAAGCTTTCTTT. It codes for CASSVATGDTEAFF.